This paragraph reports one T cell receptor beta chain. This sample was taken from a study of blood T cells in healthy people across ages. Whole-study context: For every two T cells, template switching captured about one barcoded beta molecule.

Trimming shortened V by 0 bases and J by 8 bases, and 13 bases separated the two germline ends. This CDR3 is 15 amino acids long. Germline V gene sequence: CDR1 LGHDT, CDR2 YNNKEL (reference sequence). A J-beta primer mix and a sample-barcoded 5' primer were used in a second PCR of roughly 6 to 12 cycles. TCRdb processed the 5' RACE reads anew with MiXCR; each CDR3 protein has one entry. Here the sample spans about 800,000 distinct CDR3 sequences, around 25% being singletons. These data also featured in a second study, about T cells of mothers and their children. That paper notes: Reads obtained per mother exceeded 8.5 million TCR beta CDR3 reads, with some 3 million obtained per child.

The rearrangement joins TRBV3-1 to TRBJ1-4, with D possibly being TRBD1 (6 bases). Sequencing input: blood. The origin of this receptor is a boy between 5 and 17 years old in good health. The chain's CDR3 is CASSQDPWGREKLFF. For the CDR3, the DNA is TGTGCCAGCAGCCAAGATCCCTGGGGGCGGGAAAAACTGTTTTTT.